These 21 T cell receptor beta chains were sequenced from one sample in a study of Ad26.COV2.S vaccination and SARS-CoV-2 variants. The treatment was: 15 to 20 received Ad26.COV2.S at low or high dose, single or two shots; 5 received placebo; per-sample allocation not given. Repertoires come from day 63 after the first vaccine or placebo injection. TCRdb's copy holds only in-frame clones and misses some; the assay was immunoSEQ multiplex PCR. The sample shows roughly 270,000 clones, approximately 87% of them seen only once. The sequenced sample was peripheral blood, obtained in a trial of Ad26.COV2.S vaccine versus placebo. These TCRs come from a person between 18 and 59 years old who received the Ad26.COV2.S COVID-19 vaccine or a placebo.

This chain uses TRBV18 with TRBJ2-2, with a weak D call TRBD2 (6 bases). The CDR3 loop spans 16 amino acids. The V end lost 2 bases, the J end lost 8 bases, and 18 bases lay between the germline ends. Germline CDR1 KGHSH, CDR2 LQKENI. CDR3 DNA: TGTGCCAGCTCACCAACCTACTCAGGGAGGTCGGGGGAGCTGTTTTTT. It yields the protein CASSPTYSGRSGELFF. The whole variable domain, remainder taken from reference TRBV18 and TRBJ2-2, is NAGVMQNPRHLVRRRGQEARLRCSPMKGHSHVYWYRQLPEEGLKFMVYLQKENIIDESGMPKERFSAEFPKEGPSILRIQQVVRGDSAAYFCASSPTYSGRSGELFFGEGSRLTVL.

Details on this clone: This CDR3 is also generated by other DNA sequences in the sample. This rearrangement joins TRBV5-1 to TRBJ1-6, with D possibly TRBD1 on 6 matching bases. The CDR3 sequence is 14 residues long. V gave up 0 bases and J gave up 7 bases, with 8 bases separating them. Germline values: CDR1 SGHRS, CDR2 YFSETQ. The CDR3 loop reads CASSLGTANSPLHF. The CDR3 DNA is TGCGCCAGCAGCTTGGGGACAGCCAATTCACCCCTCCACTTT.

The chain combines TRBV19 with TRBJ1-1, with 9 nucleotides matching TRBD1. V dropped 5 bases and J dropped 4; count of bases not matched to a gene: 5. This CDR3 is 14 amino acids long. In germline, CDR1 is LNHDA, CDR2 SQIVND (reference sequence). Written as DNA, the CDR3 is TGTGCCAGTAGTCCCGGACAGGGGAGCACTGAAGCTTTCTTT. Amino acid sequence: CASSPGQGSTEAFF.

This chain's CDR3 is CASSEIKRGDTQYF. For the CDR3, the DNA is TGCGCCAGCAGTGAAATAAAACGGGGGGATACGCAGTATTTT. The chain recombines TRBV10-1 with TRBJ2-3, with D possibly TRBD2 on 6 matching bases. V gave up 3 bases and J gave up 6 bases, with 13 bases separating them. From germline, CDR1 is WNHNN and CDR2 SYGVQD (reference sequence). The CDR3 covers 14 residues.

V and J are TRBV21-1 and TRBJ1-6. TRBV21-1 is listed as a pseudogene. This CDR3 has 17 residues. The CDR3 nucleotides are TGTGCCAGCAGCAAAGCGTGTAGGGTCCCTTATAATTCACCCCTCCACTTT. Translation: CASSKACRVPYNSPLHF.

The rearrangement uses TRBV4-1 and TRBJ2-7; the D gene is possibly TRBD2 (5 bases). This CDR3 is 14 amino acids long. V was shortened by 1 base and J by 5 bases, with 12 bases between the two germline ends. CDR1 and CDR2 from the germline V gene are MGHRA and YSYEKL. The CDR3 bases are TGCGCCAGCAGCCAAGGGGTAGCGAGCGACGAGCAGTACTTC. Protein sequence: CASSQGVASDEQYF.

The chain couples TRBV11-2 to TRBJ2-3; D is unresolved. V was shortened by 1 base and J by 0 bases, with 11 bases between the two germline ends. The germline V gene encodes CDR1 SGHAT and CDR2 FQNNGV. The CDR3 is made up of 16 amino acids. The DNA for the CDR3 is TGTGCCAGCAGCTTAGGTCTGCTTCATAGCACAGATACGCAGTATTTT. Translation gives CASSLGLLHSTDTQYF.

CDR3 DNA sequence: TGTGCCATCAGTGAGTCGGCAGGGGTGGGTGAAAAACTGTTTTTT. As protein: CAISESAGVGEKLFF. The chain carries TRBV10-3 and TRBJ1-4, with a possible D match to TRBD1 (6 bases). From germline, CDR1 is ENHRY and CDR2 SYGVKD. The CDR3 has 15 residues. V gave up 0 bases and J gave up 7 bases, with 12 bases separating them.

The chain joins TRBV5-4 to TRBJ1-2, with D tentatively TRBD1 (6 bases). CDR3 length: 14 residues. The germline V and J ends were trimmed by 3 bases and 4 bases, with 13 bases remaining between them. Germline V CDR1 and CDR2: SGHNT, YYREEE (reference sequence). This CDR3 is CASSSRQEIYGYTF. As DNA, the CDR3 is TGTGCCAGCAGCTCCAGACAGGAAATCTATGGCTACACCTTC.

This chain connects TRBV7-2 to TRBJ1-2; no clear D gene. Germline V gives CDR1 SGHTA, CDR2 FQGNSA. Trimming shortened V by 2 bases and J by 0 bases, and 13 bases separated the two germline ends. The CDR3 extends over 16 amino acids. Written as DNA, the CDR3 is TGTGCCAGCAGCTTACTGGCGGCAGGCACTAACTATGGCTACACCTTC. Amino acid sequence: CASSLLAAGTNYGYTF.

The chain recombines TRBV10-1 with TRBJ2-1; no reliable D call. CDR1 and CDR2 (germline): WNHNN, SYGVQD (reference sequence). The CDR3 totals 14 residues. Between the trimmed V and J ends, which lost 4 bases and 1 base, there was a span of 8 bases. The CDR3 coding sequence is TGCGCCAGCAGTGCTCAATGTTCCTACAATGAGCAGTTCTTC. Translating it yields CASSAQCSYNEQFF.

V and J are TRBV18 and TRBJ2-7; D is perhaps TRBD1 (5 bases). The CDR3 consists of 15 residues. Per the germline V gene, CDR1 is KGHSH and CDR2 is LQKENI. V was trimmed by 0 bases and J by 4 bases, leaving 13 bases between them. CDR3 region: CASSPPVGARYEQYF. The CDR3 coding sequence is TGTGCCAGCTCACCACCAGTAGGGGCGCGGTACGAGCAGTACTTC.

The chain has TRBV6-5 and TRBJ2-2; 8 bases match TRBD2. Germline V gives CDR1 MNHEY, CDR2 SVGAGI. The CDR3 length is 14 residues. The V and J ends lost 7 bases and 4 bases, in that order; junction bases with no gene match: 5. In DNA, the CDR3 is TGTGCCAGCATTTTAAGCGGGAGCACCGGGGAGCTGTTTTTT. It is translated as CASILSGSTGELFF.

The V call is TRBV19, the J call TRBJ2-2; perhaps TRBD1 as D (5 bases). The V end was cut by 3 bases, the J end by 4 bases, with 9 bases between. Per germline, CDR1 LNHDA and CDR2 SQIVND (reference sequence). CDR3 length equals 14 residues. The CDR3 is CASSIDRRTGELFF. CDR3 nucleotide sequence: TGTGCCAGTAGTATCGACAGACGCACCGGGGAGCTGTTTTTT.

CDR3 protein: CASSRNVAGPQETQYF. The CDR3 coding sequence is TGTGCCAGCAGCCGCAATGTAGCGGGGCCACAAGAGACCCAGTACTTC. This chain joins TRBV11-2 and TRBJ2-5, with 8 bases that match TRBD2. Germline V lookup: CDR1 SGHAT, CDR2 FQNNGV. CDR3 size: 16 residues. V trimming: 5 bases; J trimming: 2 bases; junction bases outside the gene matches: 10.

This clone was observed a single time. This chain connects TRBV24-1 to TRBJ2-3, with D possibly being TRBD2 (6 bases). The V gene's germline CDR1 is KGHDR and CDR2 SFDVKD. V was trimmed by 9 bases and J by 0 bases, leaving 12 bases between them. The CDR3 runs 14 residues. For the CDR3, the DNA is TGTGCCACCCAGAGGAGCGGGAGCACAGATACGCAGTATTTT. Protein: CATQRSGSTDTQYF.

V is TRBV19 and J is TRBJ2-3, with 8 bases matching TRBD1. The junction had 6 bases not matched to a gene; V was cut back by 4 bases and J by 3 bases. Germline values: CDR1 LNHDA, CDR2 SQIVND (reference sequence). The CDR3 contains 15 residues. The CDR3 nucleotides read TGTGCCAGTAGTACAAATCGACAGGGGACAGATACGCAGTATTTT. Translating gives CASSTNRQGTDTQYF.

The CDR3 spells CASSPWTGNYNSPLHF. Written as DNA, the CDR3 is TGTGCCAGCAGCCCCTGGACAGGAAACTATAATTCACCCCTCCACTTT. The genes are TRBV3-1 (or the pseudogene TRBV3-2) and TRBJ1-6, with TRBD1 matching over 7 bases. This CDR3 contains 16 residues. The V and J ends lost 4 bases and 3 bases, in that order; junction bases with no gene match: 6. Germline loops: CDR1 LGHDT, CDR2 YNNKEL (reference sequence).

This chain links TRBV19 with TRBJ1-1; no clear D. The germline V gene has CDR1 LNHDA and CDR2 SQIVND (reference sequence). CDR3 length: 14 amino acids. Trimming shortened V by 7 bases and J by 1 base, and 13 bases separated the two germline ends. The CDR3, as DNA: TGTGCCAGTAAGTGGGCGACCCAGAACACTGAAGCTTTCTTT. This translates into CASKWATQNTEAFF.

The rearrangement uses TRBV4-1 and TRBJ1-1; TRBD1 agrees at 7 bases. The V and J ends lost 2 bases and 1 base, in that order; junction bases with no gene match: 10. CDR3 length: 17 amino acids. Germline CDR1 and CDR2: MGHRA and YSYEKL. The CDR3 nucleotides are TGCGCCAGCAGCCAAACCGGAGGGGGCGCATGGAACACTGAAGCTTTCTTT. This encodes CASSQTGGGAWNTEAFF.

The chain joins TRBV18 to TRBJ2-7; 8 bases match TRBD2. This CDR3 is built from 13 residues. The ends lost 8 bases at V and 6 bases at J; junction bases unmatched: 9. Germline CDR1 reads KGHSH; CDR2 reads LQKENI. CDR3 coding DNA: TGTGCCAGCAATATACTAGCGGATAGCGAGCAGTACTTC. Protein sequence: CASNILADSEQYF.